This TCR beta chain was sequenced during a study of T cells in Graves' hyperthyroidism and ophthalmopathy. Points from the study as a whole: Ophthalmopathy could be told apart from stable hyperthyroidism with a 13 V-J model.

This clonotype was seen many times. Its target is not known. What was amplified from RNA transcripts were TCR beta CDR3 regions. First-round RT-PCR with HTBI primers amplified the TCR CDR3 region. In TCRdb, the multiplex PCR reads were re-called with MiXCR into one record per CDR3 protein. This table has more than 550,000 distinct CDR3 sequences, approximately 18% appearing once. Germline V CDR1 and CDR2: SGHRS, YFSETQ. Trimming removed 4 bases from V and 2 bases from J; junction bases left unmatched: 4. The CDR3 is made up of 14 amino acids. Thyroid ultrasound, orbital computed tomography, clinical symptoms, and serum thyroxine and TRAb underpinned diagnoses. The blood was taken when hyperthyroidism was first diagnosed, before any ophthalmopathy symptoms showed up.

The sequenced sample consisted of blood. The chain has TRBV5-1 and TRBJ2-7; 9 positions match TRBD1. The receptor's source is a woman aged 50 to 60 with Graves' hyperthyroidism that later progressed to Graves' ophthalmopathy. CDR3 nucleotide sequence: TGCGCCAGCAGCATCGGACAGGGGCCCTACGAGCAGTACTTC. Translating it yields CASSIGQGPYEQYF.